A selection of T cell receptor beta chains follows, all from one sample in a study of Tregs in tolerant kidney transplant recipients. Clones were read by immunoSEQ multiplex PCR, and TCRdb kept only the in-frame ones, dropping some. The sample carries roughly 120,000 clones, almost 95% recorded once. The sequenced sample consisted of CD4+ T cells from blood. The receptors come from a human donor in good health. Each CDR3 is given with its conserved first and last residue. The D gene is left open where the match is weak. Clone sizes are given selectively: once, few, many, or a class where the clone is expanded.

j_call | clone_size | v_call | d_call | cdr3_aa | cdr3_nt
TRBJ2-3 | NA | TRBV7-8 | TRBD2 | CASSPSGSTDTQYF | TGTGCCAGCAGCCCTAGCGGAAGCACAGATACGCAGTATTTT
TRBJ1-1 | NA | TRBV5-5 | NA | CASSFSEAEAFF | TGTGCCAGCAGCTTCTCGGAGGCTGAAGCTTTCTTT
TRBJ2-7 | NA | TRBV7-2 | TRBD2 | CASSLTSVGEQYF | TGTGCCAGCAGCTTGACTAGCGTGGGGGAGCAGTACTTC
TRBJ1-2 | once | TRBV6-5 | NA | CASSRGENYGYTF | TGTGCCAGCAGTCGGGGTGAGAACTATGGCTACACCTTC
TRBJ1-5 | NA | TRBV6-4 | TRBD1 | CASSPGTGGGQPQHF | TGTGCCAGCAGTCCCGGGACAGGGGGAGGTCAGCCCCAGCATTTT
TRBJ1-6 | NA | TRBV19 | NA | CASSMGRDSPLHF | TGTGCCAGTAGTATGGGTCGAGATTCACCCCTCCACTTT
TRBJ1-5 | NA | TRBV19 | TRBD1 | CASSTDRPNQPQHF | TGTGCCAGTAGTACGGACAGGCCTAATCAGCCCCAGCATTTT
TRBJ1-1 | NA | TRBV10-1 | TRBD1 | CASTQDRMNTEAFF | TGCGCCAGCACCCAGGACAGGATGAACACTGAAGCTTTCTTT
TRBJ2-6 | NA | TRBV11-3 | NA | CASSLRQNSGANVLTF | TGTGCCAGCAGCTTACGACAAAACTCTGGGGCCAACGTCCTGACTTTC
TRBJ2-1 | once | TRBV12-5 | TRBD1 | CASGLNRGSHNEQFF | TGTGCTAGTGGTTTGAACAGGGGAAGCCACAATGAGCAGTTCTTC
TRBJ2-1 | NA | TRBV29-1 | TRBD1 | CSVEPQGASWLEQFF | TGCAGCGTTGAACCGCAGGGGGCGTCATGGCTTGAGCAGTTCTTC
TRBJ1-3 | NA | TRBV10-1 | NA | CASSGGNVAGNTIYF | TGCGCCAGCAGTGGTGGGAACGTCGCTGGAAACACCATATATTTT
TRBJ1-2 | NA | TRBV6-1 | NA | CASLTANYGYTF | TGTGCCAGCCTGACAGCCAACTATGGCTACACCTTC
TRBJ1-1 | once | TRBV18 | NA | CASSPPTVNTEAFF | TGTGCCAGCTCACCACCTACGGTGAACACTGAAGCTTTCTTT